The clone carrying this T cell receptor (beta chain) was seen more than once but under ten times. The data stem from a study of T-cell reconstitution after alpha-beta-depleted transplantation in children. The CDR3 runs 15 residues. Trimming at V came to 4 bases and at J to 1 base, leaving 6 bases not matched to a gene. The germline gives CDR1 SQVTM, CDR2 ANQGSEA. This sample's TCRbeta library carried unique molecular identifier barcodes. TCRdb called the PCR reads again in MiXCR, with one record for every CDR3 protein. The sample consists of about 610,000 distinct CDR3 sequences, 10% of them appearing once.

This sequence originates from a human donor who donated a stem cell graft to a child with acute myeloid leukemia. This specimen consisted of PBMCs from the stem cell graft donor, obtained from the stem cell graft. This chain links TRBV29-1 with TRBJ2-5, with 10 positions matching TRBD2. The CDR3 region has the DNA TGCAGCGTTGTTTTAGCGGGAGGTCGCCAAGAGACCCAGTACTTC. Translation gives CSVVLAGGRQETQYF. The full variable domain, in which reference TRBV29-1 and TRBJ2-5 provide the parts outside the CDR3, is SAVISQKPSRDICQRGTSLTIQCQVDSQVTMMFWYRQQPGQSLTLIATANQGSEATYESGFVIDKFPISRPNLTFSTLTVSNMSPEDSSIYLCSVVLAGGRQETQYFGPGTRLLVL.